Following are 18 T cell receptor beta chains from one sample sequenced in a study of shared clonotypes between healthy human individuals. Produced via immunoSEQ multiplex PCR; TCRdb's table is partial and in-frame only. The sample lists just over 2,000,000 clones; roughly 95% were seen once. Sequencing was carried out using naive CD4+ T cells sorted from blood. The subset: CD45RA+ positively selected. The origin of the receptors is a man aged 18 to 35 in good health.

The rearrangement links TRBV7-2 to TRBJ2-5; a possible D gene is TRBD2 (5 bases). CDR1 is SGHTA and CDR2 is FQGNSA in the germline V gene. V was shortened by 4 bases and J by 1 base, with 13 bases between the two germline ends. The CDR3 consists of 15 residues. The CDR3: CASSSQVSGQETQYF. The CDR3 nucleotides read TGTGCCAGCAGCTCGCAGGTGAGCGGCCAAGAGACCCAGTACTTC.

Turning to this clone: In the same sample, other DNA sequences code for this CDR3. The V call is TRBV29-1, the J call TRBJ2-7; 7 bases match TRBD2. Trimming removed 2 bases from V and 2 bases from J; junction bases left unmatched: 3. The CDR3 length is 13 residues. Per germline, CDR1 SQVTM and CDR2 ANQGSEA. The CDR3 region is CSVETGGTYEQYF. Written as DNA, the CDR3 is TGCAGCGTTGAAACGGGAGGAACCTACGAGCAGTACTTC.

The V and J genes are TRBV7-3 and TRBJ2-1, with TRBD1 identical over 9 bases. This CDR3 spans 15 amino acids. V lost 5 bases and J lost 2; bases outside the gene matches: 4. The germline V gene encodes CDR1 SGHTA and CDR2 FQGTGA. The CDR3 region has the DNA TGTGCCAGCAGCGCAGGACAGGGGACCTACAATGAGCAGTTCTTC. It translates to CASSAGQGTYNEQFF.

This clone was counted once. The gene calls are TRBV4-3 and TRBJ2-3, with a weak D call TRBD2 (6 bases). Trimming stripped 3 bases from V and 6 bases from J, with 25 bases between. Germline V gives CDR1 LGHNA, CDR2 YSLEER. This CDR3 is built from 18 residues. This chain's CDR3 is CASSQDLALAFPRDTQYF. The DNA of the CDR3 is TGCGCCAGCAGCCAGGACTTAGCCCTAGCGTTTCCACGCGATACGCAGTATTTT.

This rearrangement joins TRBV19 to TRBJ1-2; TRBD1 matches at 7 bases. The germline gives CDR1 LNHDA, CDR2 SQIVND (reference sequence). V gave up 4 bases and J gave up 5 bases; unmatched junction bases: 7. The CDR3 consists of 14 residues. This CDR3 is CASSTSGTAYGYTF. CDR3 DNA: TGTGCCAGTAGTACCTCCGGGACAGCATATGGCTACACCTTC.

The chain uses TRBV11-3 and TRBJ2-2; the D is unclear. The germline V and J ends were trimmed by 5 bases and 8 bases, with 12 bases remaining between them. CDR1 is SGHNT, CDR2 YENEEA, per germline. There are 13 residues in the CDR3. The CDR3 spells CASSRGATGELFF. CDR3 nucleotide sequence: TGTGCCAGCAGCCGAGGAGCGACTGGGGAGCTGTTTTTT.

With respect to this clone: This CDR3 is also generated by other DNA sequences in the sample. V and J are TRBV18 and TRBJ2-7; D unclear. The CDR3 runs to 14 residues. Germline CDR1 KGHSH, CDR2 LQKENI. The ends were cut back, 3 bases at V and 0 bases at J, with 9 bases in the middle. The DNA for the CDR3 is TGTGCCAGCTCACCCCTCCCGAACTCCTACGAGCAGTACTTC. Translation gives CASSPLPNSYEQYF.

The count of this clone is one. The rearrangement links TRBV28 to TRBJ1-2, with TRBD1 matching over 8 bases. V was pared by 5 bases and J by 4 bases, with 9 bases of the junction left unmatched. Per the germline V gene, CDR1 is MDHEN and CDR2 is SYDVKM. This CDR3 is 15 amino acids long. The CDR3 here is CASSTTGGLGYGYTF. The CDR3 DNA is TGTGCCAGCAGTACCACAGGGGGTCTGGGCTATGGCTACACCTTC.

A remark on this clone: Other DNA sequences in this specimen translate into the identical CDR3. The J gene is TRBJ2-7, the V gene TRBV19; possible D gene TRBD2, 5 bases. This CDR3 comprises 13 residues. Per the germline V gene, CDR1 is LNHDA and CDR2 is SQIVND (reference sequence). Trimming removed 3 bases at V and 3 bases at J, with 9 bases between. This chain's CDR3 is CASSIDGGYEQYF. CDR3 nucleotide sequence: TGTGCCAGTAGTATCGACGGAGGCTACGAGCAGTACTTC. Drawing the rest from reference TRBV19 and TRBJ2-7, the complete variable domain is DGGITQSPKYLFRKEGQNVTLSCEQNLNHDAMYWYRQDPGQGLRLIYYSQIVNDFQKGDIAEGYSVSREKKESFPLTVTSAQKNPTAFYLCASSIDGGYEQYFGPGTRLTVT.

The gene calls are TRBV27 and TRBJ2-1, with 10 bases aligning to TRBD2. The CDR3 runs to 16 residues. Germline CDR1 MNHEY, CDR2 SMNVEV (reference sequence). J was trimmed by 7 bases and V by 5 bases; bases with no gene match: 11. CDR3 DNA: TGTGCCAGCAGTCCCCTTGAGCGGGAGGGCGATAATGAGCAGTTCTTC. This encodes CASSPLEREGDNEQFF.

This chain's CDR3 is CAHGLVNEQFF. The CDR3 DNA sequence: TGTGCCCATGGACTAGTCAATGAGCAGTTCTTC. The chain couples TRBV6-6 to TRBJ2-1; TRBD2 agrees at 7 bases. Trimming took 11 bases from V and 6 from J; bases not matched to a gene: 4. The CDR3 is made up of 11 amino acids. CDR1 is MNHNY, CDR2 SVGAGI, per germline (reference sequence).

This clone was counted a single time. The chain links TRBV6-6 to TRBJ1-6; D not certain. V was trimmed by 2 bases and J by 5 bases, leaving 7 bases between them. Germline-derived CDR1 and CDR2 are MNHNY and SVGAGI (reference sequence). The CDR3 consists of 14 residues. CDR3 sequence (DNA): TGTGCCAGCAGTTACGCAGAAAATAATTCACCCCTCCACTTT. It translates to CASSYAENNSPLHF.

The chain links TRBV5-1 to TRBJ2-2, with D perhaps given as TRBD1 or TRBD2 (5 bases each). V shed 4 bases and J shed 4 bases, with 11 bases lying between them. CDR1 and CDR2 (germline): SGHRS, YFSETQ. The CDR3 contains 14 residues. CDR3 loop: CASSPRDPTGELFF. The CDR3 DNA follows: TGCGCCAGCAGCCCCAGGGACCCCACCGGGGAGCTGTTTTTT.

The chain's CDR3 is CASSPFGRAGNTIYF. The CDR3 DNA follows: TGTGCCAGCAGTCCCTTTGGGAGGGCTGGAAACACCATATATTTT. V is TRBV27 and J is TRBJ1-3; D unclear. The germline CDR1 and CDR2 sequences are MNHEY and SMNVEV (reference sequence). CDR3 length: 15 amino acids. V was cut by 5 bases and J by 2 bases, with 13 bases left in between.

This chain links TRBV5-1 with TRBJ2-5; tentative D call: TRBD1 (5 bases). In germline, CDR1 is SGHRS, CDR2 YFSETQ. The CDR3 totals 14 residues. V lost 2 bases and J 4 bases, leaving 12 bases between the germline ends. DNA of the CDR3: TGCGCCAGCAGCTTCCAGGGAAGTGTAGAGACCCAGTACTTC. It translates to CASSFQGSVETQYF.

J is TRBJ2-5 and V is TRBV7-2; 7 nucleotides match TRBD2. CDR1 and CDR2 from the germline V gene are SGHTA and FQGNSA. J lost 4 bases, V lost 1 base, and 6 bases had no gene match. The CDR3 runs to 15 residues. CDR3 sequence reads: CASSLGSGRGETQYF. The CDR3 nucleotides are TGTGCCAGCAGCTTAGGTAGTGGGAGGGGAGAGACCCAGTACTTC.

This CDR3 reads CASGLPWELAGKGDSYEQYF. The CDR3 bases are TGTGCTAGTGGTTTGCCGTGGGAACTAGCGGGTAAGGGGGACTCGTACGAGCAGTACTTC. The chain recombines TRBV12-5 with TRBJ2-7, with 9 nucleotides matching TRBD2. Germline V gene lookup returns CDR1 LGHNT and CDR2 FRNRAP. There are 20 residues in the CDR3. J gave up 4 bases and V 2 bases, and 21 bases lay outside the gene matches.

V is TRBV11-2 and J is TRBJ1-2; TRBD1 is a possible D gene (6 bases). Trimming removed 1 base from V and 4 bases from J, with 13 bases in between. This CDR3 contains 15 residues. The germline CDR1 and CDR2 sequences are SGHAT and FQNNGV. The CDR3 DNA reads TGTGCCAGCAGCTTAGTGACCGGACAGCCCTATGGCTACACCTTC. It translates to CASSLVTGQPYGYTF.